What follows are 21 T cell receptor beta chains derived from one specimen sequenced in a study of blood T cell repertoires in COVID-19 (dated by TCRdb to between 2020 and 2021). The library was obtained by the immunoSEQ multiplex PCR assay. The immuneACCESS repertoire file appears here via TCRdb, limited to in-frame rearrangements. These files lack a portion of the clones; in checked studies, under half of the deficit traces to unresolved V genes, and the cause of the others is not known. Present in this sample are about 520,000 clones, approximately 85% of which were seen just once. The ten largest clonotypes hold 3% to 4% of the sample. Source material: peripheral blood. These receptors were taken from a human donor in a cohort sampled during active COVID-19.

The V gene is TRBV28, the J gene TRBJ2-7; D gene uncertain. V lost 3 bases, J lost 3 bases, and 6 bases lay in between. The CDR3 contains 12 residues. Germline CDR1 MDHEN, CDR2 SYDVKM. Here the CDR3 reads CASSFPSYEQYF. CDR3 bases: TGTGCCAGCAGTTTCCCCAGCTACGAGCAGTACTTC. Variable domain in full (rest from reference TRBV28 and TRBJ2-7): DVKVTQSSRYLVKRTGEKVFLECVQDMDHENMFWYRQDPGLGLRLIYFSYDVKMKEKGDIPEGYSVSREKKERFSLILESASTNQTSMYLCASSFPSYEQYFGPGTRLTVT.

The rearrangement links TRBV5-1 to TRBJ1-1; TRBD1 is a possible D gene (5 bases). The CDR3 loop spans 14 amino acids. Per the germline V gene, CDR1 is SGHRS and CDR2 is YFSETQ. V shed 4 bases and J shed 5 bases, with 15 bases lying between them. CDR3 region: CASSPGGEGTEAFF. The CDR3 nucleotides read TGCGCCAGCAGCCCGGGAGGGGAGGGGACTGAAGCTTTCTTT. The variable domain in full, completed from reference TRBV5-1 and TRBJ1-1, reads KAGVTQTPRYLIKTRGQQVTLSCSPISGHRSVSWYQQTPGQGLQFLFEYFSETQRNKGNFPGRFSGRQFSNSRSEMNVSTLELGDSALYLCASSPGGEGTEAFFGQGTRLTVV.

J is TRBJ2-7 and V is TRBV5-8; the D is unclear. This CDR3 comprises 13 residues. The V end lost 1 base, the J end lost 2 bases, and 7 bases lay between the germline ends. Germline V gene lookup returns CDR1 SGHTS and CDR2 YDEGEE. CDR3 region: CASSLSGAYEQYF. The CDR3 DNA is TGTGCCAGCAGCTTGTCGGGTGCCTACGAGCAGTACTTC.

The chain links TRBV5-1 to TRBJ1-3, with 9 bases that match TRBD1. After removal of 6 bases from V and 4 bases from J, the junction contained 5 bases not matched to a gene. Germline CDR1 is SGHRS and CDR2 is YFSETQ. The CDR3 spans 14 residues. This CDR3 is CASKQGARGNTIYF. The CDR3 coding sequence is TGCGCCAGCAAACAGGGGGCGCGGGGAAACACCATATATTTT.

The rearrangement joins TRBV7-3 to TRBJ2-2; TRBD2 matches at 7 bases. Germline V lookup: CDR1 SGHTA, CDR2 FQGTGA. The length of the CDR3 is 14 residues. V was clipped by 3 bases and J by 7 bases; unmatched bases: 5. The CDR3 DNA reads TGTGCCAGCAGCTTGAGCAGGGAGGGCGGGGAGCTGTTTTTT. This codes for CASSLSREGGELFF. Complete variable domain (other parts from reference TRBV7-3 and TRBJ2-2): GAGVSQTPSNKVTEKGKYVELRCDPISGHTALYWYRQSLGQGPEFLIYFQGTGAADDSGLPNDRFFAVRPEGSVSTLKIQRTERGDSAVYLCASSLSREGGELFFGEGSRLTVL.

The chain carries TRBV19 and TRBJ2-5; tentative D call: TRBD1 (6 bases). CDR3 length: 14 residues. V shed 4 bases and J shed 5 bases, with 14 bases lying between them. From germline, CDR1 is LNHDA and CDR2 SQIVND (reference sequence). CDR3 sequence reads: CASSTQGVWETQYF. CDR3 nucleotide sequence: TGTGCCAGTAGTACACAGGGTGTGTGGGAGACCCAGTACTTC.

The chain recombines TRBV11-3 with TRBJ1-1; 9 nucleotides align to TRBD1. This CDR3 has 17 residues. The V gene's germline CDR1 is SGHNT and CDR2 YENEEA. V was pared by 5 bases and J by 1 base, with 11 bases of the junction left unmatched. Here the CDR3 reads CASSLSGTGSPNTEAFF. CDR3 nucleotides: TGTGCCAGCAGCCTCTCCGGGACAGGGTCGCCGAACACTGAAGCTTTCTTT. The whole variable domain, remainder taken from reference TRBV11-3 and TRBJ1-1, is EAGVVQSPRYKIIEKKQPVAFWCNPISGHNTLYWYLQNLGQGPELLIRYENEEAVDDSQLPKDRFSAERLKGVDSTLKIQPAELGDSAVYLCASSLSGTGSPNTEAFFGQGTRLTVV.

CDR3 DNA sequence: TGTGCCAGCAGCCCCCGGGACAGGGCGCGAGAGCAGTTCTTC. Its translation: CASSPRDRAREQFF. The rearrangement joins TRBV11-2 to TRBJ2-1; 9 bases agree with TRBD1. V was pared by 5 bases and J by 10 bases, with 9 bases of the junction left unmatched. Germline V gene sequence: CDR1 SGHAT, CDR2 FQNNGV. The CDR3 extends over 14 amino acids.

This chain links TRBV14 with TRBJ2-1; TRBD2 might be the D (5 bases). The CDR3 totals 16 residues. Trimming left V 0 bases short and J 8 bases short, with 17 bases between. CDR1 is SGHDN, CDR2 FVKESK, per germline. The CDR3 DNA reads as TGTGCCAGCAGCCAAGACCCCCCGGGATATTACGATGAGCAGTTCTTC. Amino acid sequence: CASSQDPPGYYDEQFF.

The chain couples TRBV3-1 (or the pseudogene TRBV3-2) to TRBJ2-2; the match to TRBD1 covers 8 bases. J gave up 7 bases and V 4 bases, and 11 bases lay outside the gene matches. The germline CDR1 and CDR2 sequences are LGHDT and YNNKEL (reference sequence). This CDR3 is 16 amino acids long. CDR3 sequence (DNA): TGTGCCAGCAGCCCCTACCCAGGGGGCAATGGCGGGGAGCTGTTTTTT. Its translation: CASSPYPGGNGGELFF.

In its sample, this clone was seen many times. The CDR3 region is CASSSSGIAYEQYF. The DNA of the CDR3 is TGTGCCAGCAGCTCCTCGGGGATTGCCTACGAGCAGTACTTC. The V gene is TRBV7-9, the J gene TRBJ2-7; D may be TRBD2 (5 bases). Germline CDR1 is SEHNR and CDR2 is FQNEAQ (reference sequence). The CDR3 consists of 14 residues. Trimming cost V 4 bases and J 2 bases, with 12 bases left between them.

This clone was counted once. The chain uses TRBV7-3 and TRBJ2-3; 15 positions agree with TRBD2. The CDR3 loop spans 17 amino acids. Germline V gene lookup returns CDR1 SGHTA and CDR2 FQGTGA. The trim removed 5 bases at V and 10 bases at J, leaving 13 bases unmatched. This chain's CDR3 is CASSPTAGLAGGVAQYF. CDR3 sequence (DNA): TGTGCCAGCAGCCCGACCGCAGGACTAGCGGGAGGGGTGGCGCAGTATTTT.

V and J are TRBV5-1 and TRBJ2-7, with 11 bases that match TRBD1. The V gene end was trimmed by 0 bases and the J gene end by 5 bases; junction bases not matched to a gene: 7. There are 16 residues in the CDR3. Germline values: CDR1 SGHRS, CDR2 YFSETQ. The CDR3 here is CASSLVPGQGAHEQYF. CDR3 coding DNA: TGCGCCAGCAGCTTGGTTCCCGGACAGGGGGCCCACGAGCAGTACTTC.

A single count supports this clone. This chain connects TRBV7-3 to TRBJ1-1; 9 positions agree with TRBD1. There are 16 residues in the CDR3. Trimming removed 5 bases from V and 5 bases from J; junction bases left unmatched: 12. Per the germline V gene, CDR1 is SGHTA and CDR2 is FQGTGA. The CDR3 bases are TGTGCCAGCAGCCGTACCAACAGGGGGCGAGAGACTGAAGCTTTCTTT. This codes for CASSRTNRGRETEAFF.

The chain employs TRBV5-1 and TRBJ2-7; 8 positions agree with TRBD2. Germline CDR1 SGHRS, CDR2 YFSETQ. This CDR3 region has 15 residues. After removal of 1 base from V and 5 bases from J, the junction contained 8 bases not matched to a gene. CDR3 region: CASSLRGAGEHEQYF. CDR3 bases: TGCGCCAGCAGCTTGCGGGGAGCGGGAGAGCACGAGCAGTACTTC.

The V and J genes are TRBV7-2 and TRBJ2-7; TRBD2 might be the D (5 bases). Trimming took off 2 bases at V and 3 bases at J, with 8 bases between the two ends. There are 13 residues in the CDR3. Germline V gene sequence: CDR1 SGHTA, CDR2 FQGNSA. CDR3 coding DNA: TGTGCCAGCAGCTTAAGCGGCGACTACGAGCAGTACTTC. It codes for CASSLSGDYEQYF.

V and J are TRBV6-2 or TRBV6-3 and TRBJ1-5; D is uncertain. Per germline, CDR1 MNHEY and CDR2 SVGEGT. V lost 4 bases and J 8 bases, leaving 12 bases between the germline ends. The CDR3 is 13 amino acids. DNA of the CDR3: TGTGCCAGCAGTTCCGCGGGCGGGAAGCCCCAGCATTTT. Its translation: CASSSAGGKPQHF.

The rearrangement links TRBV5-1 to TRBJ2-1; 9 bases fit TRBD2. Germline assignment: CDR1 SGHRS and CDR2 YFSETQ. V trimming: 3 bases; J trimming: 7 bases; junction bases outside the gene matches: 5. This CDR3 is 14 amino acids long. The CDR3 sequence: CASSSGTSINEQFF. CDR3 nucleotides: TGCGCCAGCAGCTCCGGGACTAGCATTAATGAGCAGTTCTTC.

V and J are TRBV23-1 and TRBJ2-5; D is unresolved. TRBV23-1 is an ORF; its function is uncertain. The V and J ends lost 4 bases and 3 bases respectively, with 15 bases between them. This CDR3 is built from 15 residues. CDR3 sequence: CASSPNNDWEETQYF. CDR3 nucleotide sequence: TGCGCCAGCAGTCCCAACAACGACTGGGAAGAGACCCAGTACTTC.

The rearrangement uses TRBV5-1 and TRBJ2-1; D is possibly TRBD1 (6 bases). This CDR3 comprises 15 residues. The V end was cut by 3 bases, the J end by 0 bases, with 10 bases between. The V gene's germline CDR1 is SGHRS and CDR2 YFSETQ. This CDR3 reads CASSSGQLSYNEQFF. The CDR3 DNA reads as TGCGCCAGCAGCTCCGGACAGCTCTCCTACAATGAGCAGTTCTTC.

The CDR3 sequence is CASSFLAGASTDTQYF. CDR3 in DNA: TGTGCCAGCAGCTTTCTAGCGGGAGCCTCCACGGATACGCAGTATTTT. This chain links TRBV11-2 with TRBJ2-3; 10 nucleotides match TRBD2. The germline CDR1 and CDR2 sequences are SGHAT and FQNNGV. The J segment lost 6 bases and the V segment lost 3 bases, leaving 9 bases of the junction unmatched. The CDR3 is 16 amino acids.